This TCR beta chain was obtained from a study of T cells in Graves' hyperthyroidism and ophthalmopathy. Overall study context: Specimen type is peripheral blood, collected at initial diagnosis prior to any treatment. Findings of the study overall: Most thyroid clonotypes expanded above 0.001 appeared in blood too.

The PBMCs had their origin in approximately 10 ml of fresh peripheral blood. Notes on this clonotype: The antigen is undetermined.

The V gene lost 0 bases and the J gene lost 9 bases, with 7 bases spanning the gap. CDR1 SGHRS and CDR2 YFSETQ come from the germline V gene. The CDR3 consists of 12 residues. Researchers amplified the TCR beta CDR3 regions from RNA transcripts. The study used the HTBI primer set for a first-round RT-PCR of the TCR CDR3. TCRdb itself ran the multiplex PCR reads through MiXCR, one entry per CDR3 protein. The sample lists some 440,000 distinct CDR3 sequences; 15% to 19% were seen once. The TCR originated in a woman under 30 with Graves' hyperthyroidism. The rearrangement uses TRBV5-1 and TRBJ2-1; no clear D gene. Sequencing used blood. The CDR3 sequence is CASSLDRGEQFF. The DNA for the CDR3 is TGCGCCAGCAGCTTGGACCGCGGTGAGCAGTTCTTC.